The rows below give T cell receptor beta chains drawn from one sample of a study of T cell repertoires in aging, cancer and after chemotherapy. TCRdb re-derived calls from the multiplex PCR reads in MiXCR, one entry per CDR3 protein. The repertoire consists of about 3,300 distinct CDR3 sequences, with 24% occurring once and the leading ten covering approximately 13%. Sequenced: blood. The receptors derive from a human donor with a solid tumor. The CDR3 runs from the conserved cysteine through the conserved F or W. D genes are given only for firm matches. Some rows mark clone size as missing; the rest say once, few, many or name a class of expanded clone.

v_gene: TRBV4-3
abundance: -
j_gene: TRBJ1-1
d_gene: -
CDR3nt: TGCGCCAGCAGCCAAGATCGGAGACACTTACCTACTGAAGCTTTCTTT
CDR3aa: CASSQDRRHLPTEAFF

v_gene: TRBV20-1
abundance: few
j_gene: TRBJ2-1
d_gene: -
CDR3nt: TGCAGTGCTAGTTCGGGACTTGGGACATATGAGCAGTTCTTC
CDR3aa: CSASSGLGTYEQFF

v_gene: TRBV7-9
abundance: few
j_gene: TRBJ2-1
d_gene: TRBD2
CDR3nt: TGTGCCAGCAGCCCCAGCGGGGGGGCCTACAATGAGCAGTTCTTC
CDR3aa: CASSPSGGAYNEQFF

v_gene: TRBV7-2
abundance: -
j_gene: TRBJ2-3
d_gene: -
CDR3nt: TGTGCCAGCAGCTTATCTAGCTTTTTAACAGATACGCAGTATTTT
CDR3aa: CASSLSSFLTDTQYF

v_gene: TRBV9
abundance: few
j_gene: TRBJ2-5
d_gene: -
CDR3nt: TGTGCCAGCAGCGTAGCTGGAGCAACGTTCCAAGAGACCCAGTACTTC
CDR3aa: CASSVAGATFQETQYF

v_gene: TRBV7-3
abundance: -
j_gene: TRBJ2-7
d_gene: -
CDR3nt: TGTGCCAGCAGCTCGGGGACATTAAACGGGCAGCAGTACTTC
CDR3aa: CASSSGTLNGQQYF

v_gene: TRBV7-9
abundance: -
j_gene: TRBJ1-3
d_gene: -
CDR3nt: TGTGCCAGCAGCTCACTTATTGGAAACACCATATATTTT
CDR3aa: CASSSLIGNTIYF

v_gene: TRBV5-6
abundance: medium-sized
j_gene: TRBJ1-2
d_gene: -
CDR3nt: TGTGCCAGCAGCTTGCGGAGGGCCTACGTCTATGGCTACACCTTC
CDR3aa: CASSLRRAYVYGYTF

v_gene: TRBV6-5
abundance: -
j_gene: TRBJ2-5
d_gene: TRBD1
CDR3nt: TGTGCCAGCGTACCCGGGACAGGGGTGGAGACCCAGTACTTC
CDR3aa: CASVPGTGVETQYF

v_gene: TRBV5-6
abundance: medium-sized
j_gene: TRBJ1-6
d_gene: -
CDR3nt: TGTGCCAGCAGCTTGGCAGGAATAAGTTCACCCCTCCACTTT
CDR3aa: CASSLAGISSPLHF

v_gene: TRBV19
abundance: large
j_gene: TRBJ1-2
d_gene: -
CDR3nt: TGTGCCAGTAGTCCCCAGGGATACGGCTACACCTTC
CDR3aa: CASSPQGYGYTF

v_gene: TRBV5-1
abundance: -
j_gene: TRBJ2-5
d_gene: -
CDR3nt: TGCGCCAGCAGCCCGAGAGGGGCCGGAGAGACCCAGTACTTC
CDR3aa: CASSPRGAGETQYF

v_gene: TRBV5-1
abundance: few
j_gene: TRBJ1-1
d_gene: -
CDR3nt: TGCGCCAGCAGCTTGGTGGGTTATTCGGTTAGGAACACTGAAGCTTTCTTT
CDR3aa: CASSLVGYSVRNTEAFF

v_gene: TRBV5-6
abundance: -
j_gene: TRBJ2-3
d_gene: TRBD1
CDR3nt: TGTGCCAGCAGCTCAACCGGGACAGGGGGCACAGATACGCAGTATTTT
CDR3aa: CASSSTGTGGTDTQYF

v_gene: TRBV7-2
abundance: few
j_gene: TRBJ2-3
d_gene: -
CDR3nt: TGTGCCAGCAGCCCCCTAGGGTTCCAAGCTACGCAGTATTTT
CDR3aa: CASSPLGFQATQYF

v_gene: TRBV12-3/TRBV12-4
abundance: large
j_gene: TRBJ1-4
d_gene: -
CDR3nt: TGTGCCAGCAGTTTAGCCCGGTTATGGGGGCGCGGGACTAATGAAAAACTGTTTTTT
CDR3aa: CASSLARLWGRGTNEKLFF

v_gene: TRBV27
abundance: medium-sized
j_gene: TRBJ1-2
d_gene: TRBD1
CDR3nt: TGTGCCATATGGGACAGCCTTAACTATGGCTACACCTTC
CDR3aa: CAIWDSLNYGYTF

v_gene: TRBV19
abundance: large
j_gene: TRBJ2-6
d_gene: TRBD1
CDR3nt: TGTGCCAGTGGAGGGACAGGGGGTCGAGCTGGGGCCAACGTCCTGACTTTC
CDR3aa: CASGGTGGRAGANVLTF

v_gene: TRBV6-2/TRBV6-3
abundance: medium-sized
j_gene: TRBJ1-2
d_gene: -
CDR3nt: TGTGCCAGCAGTTCAGGCGGCTACACCTTC
CDR3aa: CASSSGGYTF

v_gene: TRBV27
abundance: medium-sized
j_gene: TRBJ2-2
d_gene: TRBD1
CDR3nt: TGTGCCAGCAGCCGAGACCTGGGACAGGGGTCCGGGGAGCTGTTTTTT
CDR3aa: CASSRDLGQGSGELFF

v_gene: TRBV29-1
abundance: large
j_gene: TRBJ1-6
d_gene: TRBD1
CDR3nt: TGCAGCGCCCAGGGGGCTTCAAGGGATTCACCCCTCCACTTT
CDR3aa: CSAQGASRDSPLHF

v_gene: TRBV19
abundance: medium-sized
j_gene: TRBJ1-6
d_gene: TRBD1
CDR3nt: TGTGCCAGTAGTAACCAGGGGGCGGCGGGACGGTCCTATAATTCACCCCTCCACTTT
CDR3aa: CASSNQGAAGRSYNSPLHF

v_gene: TRBV19
abundance: medium-sized
j_gene: TRBJ1-5
d_gene: -
CDR3nt: TGTGCCAGTAGTCTCACCAATCAGCCCCAGCATTTT
CDR3aa: CASSLTNQPQHF

v_gene: TRBV7-2
abundance: -
j_gene: TRBJ1-1
d_gene: -
CDR3nt: TGTGCCAGCAGCTCTTCCGGGACATGGCACACTGAAGCTTTCTTT
CDR3aa: CASSSSGTWHTEAFF

v_gene: TRBV12-3/TRBV12-4
abundance: few
j_gene: TRBJ1-1
d_gene: -
CDR3nt: TGTGCCAGCAGTTCCTTACCCCGGACAGAAGCTTTCTTT
CDR3aa: CASSSLPRTEAFF

v_gene: TRBV5-1
abundance: few
j_gene: TRBJ1-2
d_gene: TRBD1
CDR3nt: TGCGCCAGCAGCTCGAGGACAGGGCTTGGCTACACCTTC
CDR3aa: CASSSRTGLGYTF

v_gene: TRBV11-1
abundance: -
j_gene: TRBJ2-7
d_gene: TRBD2
CDR3nt: TGTGCCAGCAGCCGGACTAGCGGGGGGCGATACGAGCAGTACTTC
CDR3aa: CASSRTSGGRYEQYF

v_gene: TRBV10-3
abundance: medium-sized
j_gene: TRBJ1-3
d_gene: TRBD1
CDR3nt: TGTGCCATCAGGGAACAGGGGGCTGGAAACACCATATATTTT
CDR3aa: CAIREQGAGNTIYF

v_gene: TRBV29-1
abundance: -
j_gene: TRBJ2-2
d_gene: TRBD2
CDR3nt: TGCAGCGTGCTAGGCGGGGGAGCGAACACCGGGGAGCTGTTTTTT
CDR3aa: CSVLGGGANTGELFF

v_gene: TRBV27
abundance: -
j_gene: TRBJ2-1
d_gene: -
CDR3nt: TGTGCCAGCAGTTTATGGTTTCGTCCGGGCAATGAGCAGTTCTTC
CDR3aa: CASSLWFRPGNEQFF